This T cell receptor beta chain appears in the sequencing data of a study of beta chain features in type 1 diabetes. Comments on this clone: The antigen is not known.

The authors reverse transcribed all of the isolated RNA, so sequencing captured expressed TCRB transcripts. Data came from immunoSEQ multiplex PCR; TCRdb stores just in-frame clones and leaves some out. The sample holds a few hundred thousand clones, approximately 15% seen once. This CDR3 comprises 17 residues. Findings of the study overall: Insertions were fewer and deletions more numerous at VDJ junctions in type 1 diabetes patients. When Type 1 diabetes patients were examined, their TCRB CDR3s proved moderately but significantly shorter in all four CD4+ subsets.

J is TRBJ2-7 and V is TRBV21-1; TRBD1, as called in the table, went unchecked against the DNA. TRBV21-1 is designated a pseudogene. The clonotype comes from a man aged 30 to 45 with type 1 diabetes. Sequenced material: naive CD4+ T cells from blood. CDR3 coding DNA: TGTGCCAGCAGCTCACATCCGGGACAGGGTCTCTCCTACGAGCAGTACTTC. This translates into CASSSHPGQGLSYEQYF.